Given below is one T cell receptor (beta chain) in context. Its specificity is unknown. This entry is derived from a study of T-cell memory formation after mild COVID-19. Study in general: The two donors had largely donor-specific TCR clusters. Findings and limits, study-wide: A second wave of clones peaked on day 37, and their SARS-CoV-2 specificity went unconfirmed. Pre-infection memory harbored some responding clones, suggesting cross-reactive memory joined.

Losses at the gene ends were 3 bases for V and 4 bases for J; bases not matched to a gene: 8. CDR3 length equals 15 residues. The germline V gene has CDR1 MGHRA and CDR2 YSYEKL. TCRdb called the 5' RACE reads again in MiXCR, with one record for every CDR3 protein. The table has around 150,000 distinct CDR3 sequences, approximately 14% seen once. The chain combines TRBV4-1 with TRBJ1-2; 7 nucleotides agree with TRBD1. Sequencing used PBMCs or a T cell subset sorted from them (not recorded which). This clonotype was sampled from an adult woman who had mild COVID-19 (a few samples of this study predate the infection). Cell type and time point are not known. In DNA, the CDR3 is TGCGCCAGCAGCCAGATAGACAGGGCGGGCTATGGCTACACCTTC. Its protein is CASSQIDRAGYGYTF.